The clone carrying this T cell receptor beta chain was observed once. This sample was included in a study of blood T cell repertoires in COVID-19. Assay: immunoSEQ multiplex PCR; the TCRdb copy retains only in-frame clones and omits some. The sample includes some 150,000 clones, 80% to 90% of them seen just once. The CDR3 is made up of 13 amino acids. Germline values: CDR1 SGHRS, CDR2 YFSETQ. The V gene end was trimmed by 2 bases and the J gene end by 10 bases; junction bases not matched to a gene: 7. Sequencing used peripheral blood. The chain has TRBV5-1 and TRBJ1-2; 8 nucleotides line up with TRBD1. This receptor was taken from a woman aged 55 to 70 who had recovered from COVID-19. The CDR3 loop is CASSFNGQGFYTF. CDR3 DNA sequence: TGCGCCAGCAGCTTTAACGGACAGGGCTTCTACACCTTC.